The clone carrying this TCR beta chain was picked up many times. Its matching antigen is unknown. Specified time point: patch test 2, 6 weeks after DPC sensitization. Specified treatment: therapeutic diphenylcyclopropenone sensitization with weekly scalp DPC. This CDR3 spans 14 amino acids. The V gene's germline CDR1 is MNHNS and CDR2 SASEGT. V dropped 3 bases and J dropped 7; count of bases not matched to a gene: 3. The sample is drawn from a study of human T cells and chemical hapten exposure. Study background: Mainly, slight library volume differences in the pool made TCR yields vary.

Study-wide results and caveats: Compared with pre-sensitization or healthy control sets, expanded TCRs clustered more.

Library construction involved attaching unique molecular identifiers to individual cDNA molecules, which allowed quantitative, reproducible TCR counting. A single record per CDR3 protein comes from TCRdb applying MiXCR to the RACE reads. Here the sample spans tens of thousands of distinct CDR3 sequences, over 3% being singletons. The TCR originated in a man aged 40-55 years with alopecia areata. Some clones in this sample may be carry-over from other donors' samples. The specimen comprised whole blood, sampled in connection with sensitization to the hapten diphenylcyclopropenone (DPC). This sequence joins TRBV6-1 and TRBJ2-5; 12 positions agree with TRBD2. The CDR3 reads CASSDRLAGVTQYF. Written as DNA, the CDR3 is TGTGCCAGCAGTGACCGACTAGCGGGAGTGACCCAGTACTTC.